A selection of T cell receptor beta chains follows, all from one sample in a study of patients and donors after allogeneic stem cell transplantation. In TCRdb, the RT-PCR reads were re-called with MiXCR into one record per CDR3 protein. Among some 24,000 distinct CDR3 sequences listed, approximately 43% were seen once. The specimen was blood, either unsorted or a sorted T cell fraction (not recorded which). These receptors were collected from a human donor who was either an allogeneic HSCT recipient or a stem cell or donor lymphocyte infusion donor (not recorded which). It is not recorded whose cells these are; they may come from a transplant donor. CDR3s include the opening cysteine and the closing phenylalanine or tryptophan. D genes are given only for firm matches. Part of the rows lack a size; the others show once, few, many or a class for expanded clones.

V	D	J	size	CDR3	DNA
TRBV10-3	.	TRBJ2-5	.	CAISVTQETQYF	TGTGCCATCAGTGTCACACAAGAGACCCAGTACTTC
TRBV12-3/TRBV12-4	.	TRBJ1-4	few	CASSFRGKLFF	TGTGCCAGCAGCTTCAGGGGAAAACTGTTTTTT
TRBV3-1	.	TRBJ1-2	.	CASSQDYGYGYTF	TGTGCCAGCAGCCAAGATTATGGCTATGGCTACACCTTC
TRBV5-1	TRBD1	TRBJ2-7	once	CASSLLENRGTYEQYF	TGCGCCAGCAGCTTATTGGAGAACAGGGGGACCTACGAGCAGTACTTC
TRBV6-1	.	TRBJ1-6	few	CASSVGSYNSPLHF	TGTGCCAGCAGTGTCGGCAGCTATAATTCACCCCTCCACTTT
TRBV7-9	.	TRBJ1-5	.	CASSPNQPQHF	TGTGCCAGCAGCCCCAATCAGCCCCAGCATTTT
TRBV12-3/TRBV12-4	TRBD1	TRBJ1-6	few	CASSPRGQGRNSPLHF	TGTGCCAGCAGTCCTCGAGGACAGGGTAGGAATTCACCCCTCCACTTT
TRBV5-1	.	TRBJ2-1	.	CASSLERTEPYNEQFF	TGCGCCAGCAGCTTAGAACGGACAGAACCTTACAATGAGCAGTTCTTC
TRBV6-1	.	TRBJ1-1	.	CASSDIASEAFF	TGTGCCAGCAGTGATATAGCCTCTGAAGCTTTCTTT
TRBV6-1	.	TRBJ2-4	.	CASSERSSKNIQYF	TGTGCCAGCAGTGAACGGAGCTCCAAAAACATTCAGTACTTC
TRBV5-1	.	TRBJ1-4	few	CASSFGPLNEKLFF	TGCGCCAGCAGCTTCGGGCCGCTAAATGAAAAACTGTTTTTT
TRBV12-3/TRBV12-4	.	TRBJ2-2	few	CASTATGNTGELFF	TGTGCCAGCACCGCGACAGGAAACACCGGGGAGCTGTTTTTT
TRBV7-9	.	TRBJ1-1	.	CASSSRWGGSDTEAFF	TGTGCCAGCAGCTCTCGTTGGGGTGGGAGTGACACTGAAGCTTTCTTT
TRBV7-2	.	TRBJ1-4	few	CASSLRGARNEKLFF	TGTGCCAGCAGCTTACGTGGGGCGCGGAATGAAAAACTGTTTTTT
TRBV6-5	.	TRBJ1-1	few	CASTRGANTEAFF	TGTGCCAGCACCCGTGGCGCGAACACTGAAGCTTTCTTT
TRBV7-8	TRBD1	TRBJ1-1	few	CASSRQGGTEAFF	TGTGCCAGCAGCCGACAGGGAGGGACTGAAGCTTTCTTT
TRBV6-5	.	TRBJ2-6	few	CASSYVGIGANVLTF	TGTGCCAGCAGTTACGTTGGGATTGGGGCCAACGTCCTGACTTTC
TRBV5-1	.	TRBJ2-7	.	CASSLGGVLSYEQYF	TGCGCCAGCAGCTTGGGGGGCGTTCTTTCCTACGAGCAGTACTTC
TRBV19	TRBD2	TRBJ2-7	.	CASSTGTRRPYEQYF	TGTGCCAGTAGTACGGGGACTAGAAGACCCTACGAGCAGTACTTC
TRBV6-6	.	TRBJ1-1	few	CASLGDSQAFF	TGTGCCAGCTTAGGAGACTCACAAGCTTTCTTT
TRBV28	.	TRBJ2-2	few	CASSLTGELFF	TGTGCCAGCAGCCTCACCGGGGAGCTGTTTTTT
TRBV24-1	TRBD1	TRBJ1-2	.	CATSDSDRDGYTF	TGTGCCACCAGTGATTCGGACAGGGATGGCTACACCTTC
TRBV10-2	.	TRBJ2-2	medium-sized	CASRGPPTGELFF	TGCGCCAGCCGGGGACCACCCACCGGGGAGCTGTTTTTT